This T cell receptor (beta chain) was identified during a study of shared clonotypes between healthy human individuals. Germline V gene sequence: CDR1 SNHLY, CDR2 FYNNEI. Trimming shortened V by 5 bases and J by 9 bases, and 11 bases separated the two germline ends. There are 11 residues in the CDR3. Method: immunoSEQ multiplex PCR; TCRdb's copy keeps in-frame clones and lacks some. The sample consists of fewer than 1.4 million clones, 75% to 80% of them appearing once. Sequencing was carried out using memory CD4+ T cells from PBMCs. Subset noted: CD45RA-negative fraction. The clonotype originates from a man younger than 30 in good health. Some clones in this sample may be carry-over from other donors' samples. The V call is TRBV2, the J call TRBJ2-7, with a tentative D call TRBD1 (5 bases). The CDR3 DNA reads as TGTGCCAGCAGTCCAGGGTCGGGGCAGTACTTC. This sequence encodes CASSPGSGQYF.